This record concerns one T cell receptor (beta chain) sequence. Its antigen is currently unknown. This record comes from a study of tumor-infiltrating lymphocytes in localized non-small cell lung cancer. Study at large: Each patient gave resected tumor and non-adjacent uninvolved lung tissue. Study-wide findings and caveats: Tumors had more T cell infiltration than uninvolved lung, per TCRbeta sequencing and CD3 counts. Immunotypes IM1 and IM2 had similar TCR-derived T-cell fractions. Each assay used a separate piece of the same tissue.

CDR1 and CDR2 from the germline V gene are LNHDA and SQIVND (reference sequence). The CDR3 is 18 amino acids. V shed 3 bases and J 0 bases; nucleotides not matched to a gene: 13. Method: immunoSEQ multiplex PCR; TCRdb's copy keeps in-frame clones and lacks some. In the table there are 8,000 to 9,500 clones, roughly 80% of which are singletons. The TCR originated in a human donor with non-small cell lung cancer. The rearrangement joins TRBV19 to TRBJ1-1, with TRBD1 matching over 7 bases. The material sequenced was uninvolved lung tissue not adjacent to the tumor. CDR3 protein: CASSILGQDTSLNTEAFF. Here the CDR3 DNA reads TGTGCCAGTAGTATTCTAGGACAGGATACTTCATTGAACACTGAAGCTTTCTTT.